This T cell receptor beta chain emerged from a study of regulatory T cells in long-lasting Graves disease. The study's findings and limits: Examination was confined to peripheral blood, excluding thyroid tissue.

Sequencing libraries for TCR beta were prepared with iRepertoire HTBI primers and Arm-PCR of CDR3 regions. TCRdb re-called the multiplex PCR reads through MiXCR, storing one row per CDR3 protein. The sample includes some 450,000 distinct CDR3 sequences, 23% of them seen just once. In its sample, this clonotype was seen many times. Antigen: not known. With 0 bases clipped from V and 6 bases from J, the junction kept 8 bases outside the gene matches. In germline, CDR1 is SGHRS, CDR2 YFSETQ. CDR3 length equals 15 residues. The time point is: persistent/refractory GD, antithyroid drugs over 5 years with positive TRAb. PBMC-derived RNA was used for the TCR library. Collection of peripheral blood (around 10 milliliters) was done using EDTA tubes.

The clonotype was recovered from a female donor with Graves disease. The sequenced sample was peripheral blood mononuclear cells (PBMCs), obtained when the disease was refractory, from a patient treated with antithyroid drugs. The chain is built from TRBV5-1 and TRBJ1-2; TRBD1 agrees at 7 bases. The CDR3 DNA follows: TGCGCCAGCAGCTTGGGGGACAGAGGATCGGATGGCTACACCTTC. Its protein product is CASSLGDRGSDGYTF.